This entry lists 26 T cell receptor beta chains sequenced from one sample in a study of T cell changes during pregnancy in multiple sclerosis. Generated by immunoSEQ multiplex PCR, the TCRdb table keeps only in-frame clones and is missing some. The sample contains about 97,000 clones, 90% of which appear only once. The sequenced sample was peripheral blood, obtained in the second trimester of pregnancy. The source is a female donor in good health, enrolled as a control in a pregnancy study.

The chain combines TRBV10-3 with TRBJ1-5, with D possibly matching TRBD1 (5 bases). In germline, CDR1 is ENHRY, CDR2 SYGVKD. Trimming removed 7 bases from V and 9 bases from J, with 13 bases in between. This CDR3 is built from 12 residues. Written as DNA, the CDR3 is TGTGCCATCAAGTCGCCTCAGGGGCCCCAGCATTTT. The encoded protein is CAIKSPQGPQHF.

The chain couples TRBV5-1 to TRBJ2-5; D remains unclear. The V gene's germline CDR1 is SGHRS and CDR2 YFSETQ. The V and J ends lost 3 bases and 1 base respectively, with 4 bases between them. CDR3 length: 12 amino acids. The CDR3 coding sequence is TGCGCCAGCAGCTCCTCCCAAGAGACCCAGTACTTC. Protein product: CASSSSQETQYF.

This chain joins TRBV19 and TRBJ1-5; D uncertain. This CDR3 has 16 residues. The V end lost 5 bases, the J end lost 7 bases, and 21 bases lay between the germline ends. CDR1 is LNHDA, CDR2 SQIVND, per germline (reference sequence). The CDR3 DNA reads as TGTGCCAGTAGTCCTCCCTTGGGCACCCTAGCCCAGCCCCAGCATTTT. Protein product: CASSPPLGTLAQPQHF.

This sequence joins TRBV6-5 and TRBJ2-7; 7 bases align to TRBD2. This CDR3 comprises 13 residues. The V gene's germline CDR1 is MNHEY and CDR2 SVGAGI. After removal of 4 bases from V and 3 bases from J, the junction contained 3 bases not matched to a gene. CDR3 loop: CASSWSGNYEQYF. DNA of the CDR3: TGTGCCAGCAGTTGGAGCGGGAACTACGAGCAGTACTTC.

The V call is TRBV27, the J call TRBJ1-2; 7 bases map to TRBD1. This CDR3 contains 17 residues. V lost 5 bases, J lost 4 bases, and 16 bases stayed unmatched. Germline CDR1 MNHEY, CDR2 SMNVEV (reference sequence). CDR3 coding DNA: TGTGCCAGCAGTGTAAACAACAGACAGGGAATGATCTATGGCTACACCTTC. Amino acid sequence: CASSVNNRQGMIYGYTF.

The V call is TRBV4-1, the J call TRBJ2-7, with no clear D. CDR3 length: 15 amino acids. Germline CDR1 and CDR2: MGHRA and YSYEKL. Trimming pared 0 bases from V and 2 bases from J, leaving 11 bases between. CDR3 sequence reads: CASSQDTPHTYEQYF. The CDR3, as DNA: TGCGCCAGCAGCCAAGATACACCCCATACCTACGAGCAGTACTTC.

This clone was found a few times. The J gene is TRBJ1-6, the V gene TRBV6-6; the match to TRBD1 covers 7 bases. The germline gives CDR1 MNHNY, CDR2 SVGAGI (reference sequence). V shed 10 bases and J 2 bases; nucleotides not matched to a gene: 2. The CDR3 runs 13 residues. The chain's CDR3 is CATQGTYNSPLHF. CDR3 sequence (DNA): TGTGCCACACAGGGGACCTATAATTCACCCCTCCACTTT.

The gene calls are TRBV28 and TRBJ2-5; 10 nucleotides align to TRBD1. The CDR3 extends over 13 amino acids. V trimming: 5 bases; J trimming: 5 bases; junction bases outside the gene matches: 2. CDR1 and CDR2 from the germline V gene are MDHEN and SYDVKM. CDR3 amino acids: CASSDRGRETQYF. The CDR3 coding sequence is TGTGCCAGCAGTGACAGGGGGCGGGAGACCCAGTACTTC. Variable domain in full (rest from reference TRBV28 and TRBJ2-5): DVKVTQSSRYLVKRTGEKVFLECVQDMDHENMFWYRQDPGLGLRLIYFSYDVKMKEKGDIPEGYSVSREKKERFSLILESASTNQTSMYLCASSDRGRETQYFGPGTRLLVL.

The chain employs TRBV6-6 and TRBJ1-1; D is unclear. The germline V gene has CDR1 MNHNY and CDR2 SVGAGI (reference sequence). This CDR3 has 14 residues. Trimming pared 0 bases from V and 5 bases from J, leaving 10 bases between. The CDR3 is CASSYSPRETEAFF. CDR3 nucleotides: TGTGCCAGCAGTTACTCCCCCCGGGAGACTGAAGCTTTCTTT.

This sequence joins TRBV6-5 and TRBJ1-5, with 8 bases lining up with TRBD1. Germline CDR1 reads MNHEY; CDR2 reads SVGAGI. Germline trimming cut 6 bases from V and 1 base from J; bases unmatched to any gene: 5. The CDR3 contains 15 residues. CDR3: CASSPDRVSNQPQHF. In DNA form, the CDR3 reads TGTGCCAGCAGCCCGGACAGGGTAAGCAATCAGCCCCAGCATTTT.

A single count supports this clone. This chain connects TRBV28 to TRBJ1-6; weak D call: TRBD1 (5 bases). V lost 5 bases to trimming and J lost 4 bases, with 18 bases between them. Germline V gene sequence: CDR1 MDHEN, CDR2 SYDVKM. The CDR3 loop spans 17 amino acids. CDR3 DNA: TGTGCCAGCAGTGGAAACAGGCCGACCCTATATAATTCACCCCTCCACTTT. Protein sequence: CASSGNRPTLYNSPLHF.

The chain recombines TRBV28 with TRBJ2-7; 7 nucleotides agree with TRBD1. Germline CDR1 MDHEN, CDR2 SYDVKM. Germline trimming cut 10 bases from V and 0 bases from J; bases unmatched to any gene: 6. The CDR3 runs to 13 residues. DNA for the CDR3: TGTGCCACCCAGGGGGACAGCTCCTACGAGCAGTACTTC. Amino acids: CATQGDSSYEQYF.

The chain carries TRBV7-9 and TRBJ2-3; D is possibly TRBD2 (7 bases). Trimming removed 6 bases at V and 2 bases at J, with 27 bases between. Germline CDR1 and CDR2: SEHNR and FQNEAQ (reference sequence). This CDR3 is 19 amino acids long. CDR3 DNA: TGTGCCAGCAGACCAAACCGGGGGGCCACACACTCAGCCACAGATACGCAGTATTTT. Amino acids: CASRPNRGATHSATDTQYF.

This clone was observed a single time. The DNA for the CDR3 is TGTGCCAGTAGTATGGCGAGGGGGCGAAGCACTGAAGCTTTCTTT. Protein sequence: CASSMARGRSTEAFF. The V call is TRBV19, the J call TRBJ1-1; 7 bases are a match to TRBD1. Germline V lookup: CDR1 LNHDA, CDR2 SQIVND (reference sequence). J gave up 4 bases and V 3 bases, and 8 bases lay outside the gene matches. This CDR3 is built from 15 residues.

The V call is TRBV5-4, the J call TRBJ2-1; 10 bases are shared with TRBD1. The CDR3 extends over 16 amino acids. In germline, CDR1 is SGHNT, CDR2 YYREEE (reference sequence). Trimming removed 2 bases from V and 3 bases from J; junction bases left unmatched: 5. Here the CDR3 reads CASSFPRTGGYNEQFF. As DNA, the CDR3 is TGTGCCAGCAGCTTTCCCCGGACAGGGGGCTACAATGAGCAGTTCTTC.

The chain recombines TRBV6-5 with TRBJ1-2; the D gene is possibly TRBD1 (5 bases). Germline assignment: CDR1 MNHEY and CDR2 SVGAGI. The V gene lost 4 bases and the J gene lost 4 bases, with 16 bases spanning the gap. This CDR3 spans 15 amino acids. The CDR3 is CASSSGGASSYGYTF. In DNA form, the CDR3 reads TGTGCCAGCAGTTCCGGGGGAGCCTCGAGCTATGGCTACACCTTC.

This clone was recorded once. The genes are TRBV7-9 and TRBJ1-2; 10 bases line up with TRBD1. V was pared by 4 bases and J by 5 bases, with 13 bases of the junction left unmatched. Germline loops: CDR1 SEHNR, CDR2 FQNEAQ (reference sequence). The CDR3 length is 17 residues. The CDR3 region has the DNA TGTGCCAGCAGCTCGATAGGGACAGGGGTACGACCTTATGGCTACACCTTC. As protein: CASSSIGTGVRPYGYTF.

The J gene is TRBJ1-4, the V gene TRBV6-5; D unclear. The CDR3 sequence is 14 residues long. Between the trimmed V and J ends, which lost 2 bases and 1 base, there was a span of 5 bases. From germline, CDR1 is MNHEY and CDR2 SVGAGI. The CDR3 coding sequence is TGTGCCAGCAGTTACGCCAGAACTAATGAAAAACTGTTTTTT. This codes for CASSYARTNEKLFF.

The chain has TRBV12-5 and TRBJ2-2; 14 bases line up with TRBD2. In germline, CDR1 is LGHNT, CDR2 FRNRAP. The CDR3 loop spans 16 amino acids. V was clipped by 1 base and J by 5 bases; unmatched bases: 0. Written as DNA, the CDR3 is TGTGCTAGTGGTTTGGGACTAGCGGGGGGGACCGGGGAGCTGTTTTTT. It codes for CASGLGLAGGTGELFF.

The chain is built from TRBV9 and TRBJ1-2; D is ambiguous. V was pared by 0 bases and J by 0 bases, with 12 bases between. The CDR3 runs 16 residues. Germline V gene sequence: CDR1 SGDLS, CDR2 YYNGEE. CDR3 bases: TGTGCCAGCAGCGTAGCGGTCCCCGCCGCTAACTATGGCTACACCTTC. It specifies CASSVAVPAANYGYTF.

The gene calls are TRBV5-1 and TRBJ2-7; 7 bases are shared with TRBD2. V shed 0 bases, J shed 0 bases, and the junction held 12 bases outside the gene matches. This CDR3 is 18 amino acids long. Germline assignment: CDR1 SGHRS and CDR2 YFSETQ. This CDR3 is CASSLVPSGRASSYEQYF. DNA for the CDR3: TGCGCCAGCAGCTTGGTACCTAGCGGTCGGGCCAGCTCCTACGAGCAGTACTTC. The full variable domain, in which reference TRBV5-1 and TRBJ2-7 provide the parts outside the CDR3, is KAGVTQTPRYLIKTRGQQVTLSCSPISGHRSVSWYQQTPGQGLQFLFEYFSETQRNKGNFPGRFSGRQFSNSRSEMNVSTLELGDSALYLCASSLVPSGRASSYEQYFGPGTRLTVT.

The V gene is TRBV18, the J gene TRBJ2-1; TRBD2 matches 14 bases. This CDR3 has 19 amino acids. V shed 6 bases and J 2 bases; nucleotides not matched to a gene: 12. CDR1 and CDR2 from the germline V gene are KGHSH and LQKENI. The CDR3 DNA reads as TGTGCCAGCTCGCGACTAGCGGGAGGGCCCGCGAGGACCTACAATGAGCAGTTCTTC. It translates to CASSRLAGGPARTYNEQFF. The variable domain in full, with the rest retrieved from reference TRBV18 and TRBJ2-1, is NAGVMQNPRHLVRRRGQEARLRCSPMKGHSHVYWYRQLPEEGLKFMVYLQKENIIDESGMPKERFSAEFPKEGPSILRIQQVVRGDSAAYFCASSRLAGGPARTYNEQFFGPGTRLTVL.

This chain joins TRBV7-9 and TRBJ2-1; the D gene is possibly TRBD2 (7 bases). Germline assignment: CDR1 SEHNR and CDR2 FQNEAQ (reference sequence). The V end lost 3 bases, the J end lost 7 bases, and 16 bases lay between the germline ends. This CDR3 has 15 residues. CDR3 coding DNA: TGTGCCAGCAGCTTCAGCCTACAGGGAGGGAATGAGCAGTTCTTC. It codes for CASSFSLQGGNEQFF.

V gene TRBV6-1 combines with J gene TRBJ2-7, with 12 bases that match TRBD1. The CDR3 contains 15 residues. Losses at the gene ends were 5 bases for V and 5 bases for J; bases not matched to a gene: 7. The V gene's germline CDR1 is MNHNS and CDR2 SASEGT. The CDR3 region is CASSSRDRGLHEQYF. The CDR3 DNA reads as TGTGCCAGCAGTTCCCGGGACAGGGGGCTCCACGAGCAGTACTTC.

The chain joins TRBV28 to TRBJ1-3; TRBD1 matches 7 bases. The CDR3 totals 17 residues. Germline CDR1 and CDR2: MDHEN and SYDVKM. The V and J ends lost 5 bases and 4 bases, in that order; junction bases with no gene match: 14. This chain's CDR3 is CASSILTGEVRGNTIYF. Written as DNA, the CDR3 is TGTGCCAGCAGTATCCTAACAGGGGAAGTGAGGGGAAACACCATATATTTT.

This chain connects TRBV6-4 to TRBJ1-1; 11 nucleotides agree with TRBD1. Trimming took 6 bases from V and 3 from J; bases not matched to a gene: 6. The CDR3 is 15 residues long. Germline CDR1 is MRHNA and CDR2 is SNTAGT. The CDR3 is CASRGGQGADTEAFF. The CDR3 region has the DNA TGTGCCAGCAGGGGTGGACAGGGGGCGGACACTGAAGCTTTCTTT.